A selection of T cell receptor beta chains follows, all from one sample in a study of shared clonotypes between healthy human individuals. Assay: immunoSEQ multiplex PCR; the TCRdb copy retains only in-frame clones and omits some. The table records 2,500,000 or so clones, roughly 90% of them present only once. Sequenced material: naive CD4+ T cells from PBMCs. All receptors derive from a man aged 18 to 29 in good health. Some clones in this sample may be carry-over from other donors' samples. CDR3s include the opening cysteine and the closing phenylalanine or tryptophan. Each record gives: D gene, clone size, J gene, V gene, CDR3 protein, CDR3 DNA. The D gene is left open where the match is weak. Clone size is stated in some rows and not others, as once, few, many or a class when expanded.

TRBD1 | NA | TRBJ2-5 | TRBV5-1 | CASSKGTGQAETQYF | TGCGCCAGCAGCAAAGGGACAGGGCAGGCTGAGACCCAGTACTTC
TRBD2 | NA | TRBJ2-7 | TRBV5-4 | CASSLFQRDYEQYF | TGTGCCAGCAGTTTATTTCAGCGGGACTACGAGCAGTACTTC
NA | few | TRBJ2-1 | TRBV28 | CASSLGYNEQFF | TGTGCCAGCAGTTTAGGCTACAATGAGCAGTTCTTC
TRBD2 | NA | TRBJ2-5 | TRBV7-3 | CASSLRGLGPQYF | TGTGCCAGCAGCTTAAGAGGACTAGGTCCCCAGTACTTC
NA | NA | TRBJ2-1 | TRBV28 | CASSLGGIGNEQFF | TGTGCCAGCAGTTTGGGCGGGATCGGCAATGAGCAGTTCTTC
TRBD1 | NA | TRBJ1-5 | TRBV29-1 | CSVLYDRGGDQPQHF | TGCAGCGTTCTATATGACAGGGGTGGCGATCAGCCCCAGCATTTT
NA | NA | TRBJ1-4 | TRBV15 | CATSRQPNEKLFF | TGTGCCACCAGCAGACAGCCCAATGAAAAACTGTTTTTT
NA | NA | TRBJ2-1 | TRBV4-1 | CASSQDRGAEQFF | TGCGCCAGCAGCCAAGATAGGGGGGCTGAGCAGTTCTTC
NA | once | TRBJ2-3 | TRBV27 | CASSEPGREGPSGYF | TGTGCCAGCAGTGAACCCGGGCGAGAGGGGCCGTCAGGGTATTTT
NA | NA | TRBJ2-7 | TRBV28 | CASSFRGRREQYF | TGTGCCAGCAGTTTTCGGGGCCGCCGGGAGCAGTACTTC
NA | NA | TRBJ1-5 | TRBV28 | CASSLNTFSNQPQHF | TGTGCCAGCAGTTTAAATACCTTTAGCAATCAGCCCCAGCATTTT
NA | NA | TRBJ2-1 | TRBV6-1 | CASSEAGGIPYNEQFF | TGTGCCAGCAGTGAAGCTGGCGGAATACCCTACAATGAGCAGTTCTTC
NA | NA | TRBJ1-5 | TRBV21-1 | CASCLPQHF | TGTGCCAGTTGTCTGCCCCAGCATTTT
NA | NA | TRBJ2-2 | TRBV15 | CATSRAAPTGELFF | TGTGCCACCAGCAGAGCGGCACCAACCGGGGAGCTGTTTTTT
NA | NA | TRBJ2-1 | TRBV9 | CASSYSGIPTYNEQFF | TGTGCCAGCAGCTACTCCGGGATTCCCACCTACAATGAGCAGTTCTTC
NA | NA | TRBJ2-1 | TRBV20-1 | CSARGRHEQFF | TGCAGTGCTAGAGGCAGGCATGAGCAGTTCTTC
NA | NA | TRBJ2-1 | TRBV18 | CASSQMSLQSSYNEQFF | TGTGCCAGCTCACAAATGTCCCTTCAGAGCTCCTACAATGAGCAGTTCTTC
TRBD2 | once | TRBJ2-7 | TRBV28 | CASSLQGGGSYEQYF | TGTGCCAGCAGTTTGCAGGGCGGGGGTTCCTACGAGCAGTACTTC
TRBD2 | NA | TRBJ2-3 | TRBV28 | CASSRAGRTWLEDTQYF | TGTGCCAGCAGTCGAGCGGGGCGGACATGGCTCGAGGATACGCAGTATTTT
TRBD1 | NA | TRBJ2-7 | TRBV6-1 | CASGAGQGIYEQYF | TGTGCCAGCGGGGCGGGACAGGGGATCTACGAGCAGTACTTC
TRBD2 | NA | TRBJ2-1 | TRBV6-1 | CASSERPSGSYNEQFF | TGTGCCAGCAGTGAACGGCCTAGCGGGAGCTACAATGAGCAGTTCTTC
NA | NA | TRBJ1-1 | TRBV7-8 | CASSSRGAATEAFF | TGTGCCAGCAGCTCCAGGGGAGCGGCCACTGAAGCTTTCTTT
NA | NA | TRBJ1-5 | TRBV27 | CASSLRGRGDSNQPQHF | TGTGCCAGCAGTTTACGTGGCAGGGGAGATAGCAATCAGCCCCAGCATTTT
NA | NA | TRBJ2-7 | TRBV5-1 | CASSQRGNYEQYF | TGCGCCAGCAGCCAACGGGGTAACTACGAGCAGTACTTC
NA | NA | TRBJ2-3 | TRBV5-1 | CASAHGSGPTDTQYF | TGCGCCTCCGCTCACGGCAGCGGCCCCACAGATACGCAGTATTTT
TRBD2 | NA | TRBJ2-3 | TRBV7-2 | CASSLSSGTGTDTQYF | TGTGCCAGCAGCTTGTCTAGCGGGACGGGTACAGATACGCAGTATTTT
TRBD2 | NA | TRBJ2-7 | TRBV29-1 | CSVKGLVIAEQYF | TGCAGCGTTAAAGGACTAGTAATTGCAGAGCAGTACTTC
NA | NA | TRBJ2-3 | TRBV28 | CASSPSGGDTQYF | TGTGCCAGCAGCCCATCCGGCGGAGATACGCAGTATTTT
NA | NA | TRBJ1-5 | TRBV11-3 | CVSSLADNQPQHF | TGTGTCAGCAGCTTAGCCGATAACCAGCCCCAGCATTTT
NA | NA | TRBJ2-3 | TRBV6-1 | CASMALSTDTQYF | TGTGCCAGCATGGCCCTAAGCACAGATACGCAGTATTTT
NA | NA | TRBJ2-3 | TRBV9 | CASSVGSGGTDTQYF | TGTGCCAGCAGCGTAGGGTCGGGTGGCACAGATACGCAGTATTTT
TRBD1 | once | TRBJ2-7 | TRBV5-4 | CASSRDRGLYEQYF | TGTGCCAGCAGCCGCGACAGGGGGCTTTACGAGCAGTACTTC
NA | NA | TRBJ2-7 | TRBV5-4 | CASSSVDGQRIYEQYF | TGTGCCAGCAGCTCCGTTGATGGACAGAGGATCTACGAGCAGTACTTC
TRBD2 | NA | TRBJ2-7 | TRBV2 | CATIEGPGGSYEQYF | TGTGCCACCATAGAAGGGCCGGGAGGTTCCTACGAGCAGTACTTC
NA | NA | TRBJ2-2 | TRBV7-3 | CASRPGATTGELFF | TGTGCCAGCAGGCCAGGGGCCACCACCGGGGAGCTGTTTTTT
NA | NA | TRBJ1-1 | TRBV9 | CASSVGDLNTEAFF | TGTGCCAGCAGCGTTGGGGACTTGAACACTGAAGCTTTCTTT
TRBD1 | NA | TRBJ2-2 | TRBV5-8 | CASSLRQGPFNTGELFF | TGTGCCAGCAGCTTGCGACAGGGGCCCTTCAACACCGGGGAGCTGTTTTTT
TRBD1 | NA | TRBJ2-7 | TRBV5-1 | CASSWTGYYEQYF | TGCGCCAGCAGCTGGACAGGGTACTACGAGCAGTACTTC
TRBD1 | NA | TRBJ2-6 | TRBV6-5 | CASSSGTGVGANVLTF | TGTGCCAGCAGTTCCGGGACAGGGGTTGGGGCCAACGTCCTGACTTTC
TRBD2 | NA | TRBJ2-3 | TRBV7-9 | CASRLTSGATDTQYF | TGTGCCAGCAGGTTGACTAGCGGGGCCACAGATACGCAGTATTTT
NA | NA | TRBJ2-5 | TRBV7-2 | CASSRGVFRQETQYF | TGTGCCAGCAGCAGGGGAGTTTTTCGACAAGAGACCCAGTACTTC
NA | NA | TRBJ1-4 | TRBV6-6 | CASSGGGNEKLFF | TGTGCCAGCAGTGGGGGGGGGAACGAAAAACTGTTTTTT
TRBD2 | NA | TRBJ2-7 | TRBV19 | CATTLGTSGNRAYEQYF | TGTGCCACTACCCTCGGGACTAGCGGGAATAGAGCCTACGAGCAGTACTTC
TRBD1 | NA | TRBJ1-2 | TRBV5-6 | CASSPPPGQGGLLYGYTF | TGTGCCAGCAGCCCGCCACCGGGACAGGGGGGCCTTCTCTATGGCTACACCTTC
TRBD1 | NA | TRBJ1-5 | TRBV18 | CASSPDRGPQPQHF | TGTGCCAGCTCACCAGACAGGGGGCCTCAGCCCCAGCATTTT
NA | NA | TRBJ2-2 | TRBV18 | CASSPTWDTGELFF | TGTGCCAGCTCCCCAACTTGGGACACCGGGGAGCTGTTTTTT
NA | NA | TRBJ2-2 | TRBV7-2 | CASTPGANTGELFF | TGTGCCAGCACCCCCGGGGCAAACACCGGGGAGCTGTTTTTT
TRBD1 | NA | TRBJ1-1 | TRBV20-1 | CRGTGGEKAFF | TGCAGGGGGACAGGGGGCGAGAAAGCTTTCTTT
TRBD1 | NA | TRBJ1-1 | TRBV28 | CASSIRDRVTEAFF | TGTGCCAGCAGCATCCGGGACAGGGTGACTGAAGCTTTCTTT
NA | once | TRBJ1-2 | TRBV28 | CATKEAANYGYTF | TGTGCCACCAAGGAGGCAGCTAACTATGGCTACACCTTC
TRBD2 | once | TRBJ2-3 | TRBV11-2 | CASSLVPGGPADTQYF | TGTGCCAGCAGCTTAGTCCCGGGAGGGCCGGCTGATACGCAGTATTTT
NA | NA | TRBJ1-2 | TRBV7-2 | CASTLLAANYGYTF | TGTGCCAGCACCCTTCTTGCGGCTAACTATGGCTACACCTTC
TRBD1 | NA | TRBJ2-3 | TRBV7-3 | CASSPDRGTDTQYF | TGTGCCAGCAGCCCGGACAGGGGCACAGATACGCAGTATTTT
TRBD1 | NA | TRBJ1-5 | TRBV29-1 | CSVALGQGFNQPQHF | TGCAGCGTCGCCCTCGGACAGGGCTTCAATCAGCCCCAGCATTTT
TRBD1 | NA | TRBJ1-4 | TRBV28 | CASNERQGNEKLFF | TGTGCCAGCAATGAGAGACAGGGTAATGAAAAACTGTTTTTT